The clone carrying this TCR beta chain was observed a few times. Its antigen is undetermined. With a much larger clone just one base away, this may be a read error. The CDR3 ends on some other residue instead of the conserved phenylalanine or tryptophan, so this is likely a read error. This sample's time point: longitudinal time-point 1 (baseline). As for the cDNA, it was generated by 5'RACE with 10-nucleotide random UMIs. A single record per CDR3 protein comes from TCRdb applying MiXCR to the 5' RACE reads. In the table there are some 38,000 distinct CDR3 sequences, 3.2% of which are singletons. The CDR3 covers 16 residues. V lost 0 bases and J 4 bases, leaving 14 bases between the germline ends. Germline V gives CDR1 SGHKS, CDR2 YYEKEE (reference sequence). These data originate in a study of neurological immune-mediated disorders. Study-level points and caveats: Repertoires from 18 of 34 multiple sclerosis patients grouped phylogenetically into a related-CDR3 cluster, suggesting a possible signature.

Specimen: PBMCs. The chain carries TRBV5-5 and TRBJ1-3; D unresolved. The source is a woman aged 55-70 years with multiple sclerosis. Here the CDR3 reads CASSLDVLGSGNTIYC. The DNA for the CDR3 is TGTGCCAGCAGCTTGGACGTACTAGGCTCGGGAAACACCATATATTGT.